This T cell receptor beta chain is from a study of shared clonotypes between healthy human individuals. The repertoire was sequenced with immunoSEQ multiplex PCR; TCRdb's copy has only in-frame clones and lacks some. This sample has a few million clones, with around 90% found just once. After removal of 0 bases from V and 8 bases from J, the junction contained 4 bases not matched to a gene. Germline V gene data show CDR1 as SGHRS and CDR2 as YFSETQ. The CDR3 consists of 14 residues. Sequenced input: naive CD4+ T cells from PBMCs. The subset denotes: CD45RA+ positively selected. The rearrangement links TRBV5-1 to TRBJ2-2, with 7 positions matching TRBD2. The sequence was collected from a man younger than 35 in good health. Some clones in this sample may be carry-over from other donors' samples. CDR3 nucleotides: TGCGCCAGCAGCTTGGACGCGGGAGTGGGGGAGCTGTTTTTT. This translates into CASSLDAGVGELFF.